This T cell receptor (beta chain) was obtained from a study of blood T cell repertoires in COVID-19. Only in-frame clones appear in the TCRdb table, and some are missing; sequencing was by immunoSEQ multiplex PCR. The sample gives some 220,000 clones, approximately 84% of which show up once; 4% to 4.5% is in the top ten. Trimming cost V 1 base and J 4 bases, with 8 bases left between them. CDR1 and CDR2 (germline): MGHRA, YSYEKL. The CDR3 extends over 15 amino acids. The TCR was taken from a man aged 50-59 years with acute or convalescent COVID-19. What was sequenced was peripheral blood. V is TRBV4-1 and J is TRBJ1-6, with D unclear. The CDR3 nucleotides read TGCGCCAGCAGCCAAGGTCAGGTATATAATTCACCCCTCCACTTT. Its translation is CASSQGQVYNSPLHF.